This T cell receptor (beta chain) was recovered during a study of cytomegalovirus exposure and HLA in healthy donors. Across the study: Findings of an earlier analysis included under 140 million unique TCR beta sequences from 190 million or so T cells. Study outcomes and limitations: Sequencing probably produced one cluster of sequence variants that were highly shared. Using a false discovery rate of 0.05, a later analysis showed that 16,951 TCR beta sequences were associated with HLA alleles. Reported findings show TCR beta sequences accurately forecast HLA-A and HLA-B alleles in most subjects.

The PCR employed 60 Vbeta primers together with 13 Jbeta primers. Repertoires were generated with immunoSEQ multiplex PCR, while TCRdb's copy carries only in-frame clones and drops some. Of some 160,000 clones listed, around 83% were seen once; the top ten hold around 8%. In the case of this clone: What it binds is unknown.

The sample consisted of PBMCs. The sequence was obtained from a male donor in good health and CMV-seropositive.

CDR3 sequence: CAWSVDSLSSVYGYTF. CDR3 bases: TGTGCCTGGAGTGTAGATTCGCTCTCGTCAGTCTATGGCTACACCTTC. This sequence joins TRBV30 and TRBJ1-2; no reliable D call. CDR1 is GTSNPN and CDR2 is SVGIG in the germline V gene (reference sequence). The CDR3 loop spans 16 amino acids. The V gene lost 0 bases and the J gene lost 4 bases, with 18 bases spanning the gap.